This T cell receptor beta chain was profiled in a study of shared T cell receptors in the human thymus. The CDR3 runs 19 residues. From germline, CDR1 is SGHTA and CDR2 FQGNSA. The V end was cut by 5 bases, the J end by 3 bases, with 23 bases between. The method was immunoSEQ multiplex PCR; TCRdb's version includes in-frame clones alone and lacks a portion of them. This table has approximately 730,000 clones, 70% to 90% appearing once. A further study also used this sample, focusing on human thymus T cells. Per that paper: In corrective heart surgery, resections were taken, and these provided the thymus tissue.

The clonotype originates from a girl in the first two years of life with a congenital heart defect. Sequencing was carried out using thymocytes. The V and J genes are TRBV7-2 and TRBJ1-6, with D possibly matching TRBD1 (6 bases). In DNA form, the CDR3 reads TGTGCCAGCAGCCAACCCGAAGGGGACAACCATTACTATAATTCACCCCTCCACTTT. This codes for CASSQPEGDNHYYNSPLHF.